Presented here are 9 T cell receptor beta chains from one specimen sequenced in a study of OX40 agonist ivuxolimab in advanced cancers. Clones were read by immunoSEQ multiplex PCR, and TCRdb kept only the in-frame ones, dropping some. The repertoire holds about 94,000 clones, with more than 70% as singletons. This material consisted of CD4+ or CD8+ T cells sorted from blood, taken in a trial of the OX40 agonist ivuxolimab. The receptors here all came from an adult with an advanced solid tumor such as melanoma, head and neck, liver or kidney cancer.

This chain connects TRBV6-6 to TRBJ1-1; 7 bases align to TRBD1. V shed 6 bases, J shed 4 bases, and the junction held 5 bases outside the gene matches. Germline lookup yields CDR1 MNHNY and CDR2 SVGAGI (reference sequence). CDR3 length equals 13 residues. The CDR3 DNA sequence: TGTGCCAGCAGACCATGGGACAGCACTGAAGCTTTCTTT. It translates to CASRPWDSTEAFF.

The rearrangement links TRBV12-5 to TRBJ2-2; TRBD2 matches at 15 bases. Germline V gives CDR1 LGHNT, CDR2 FRNRAP. After removal of 1 base from V and 0 bases from J, the junction contained 6 bases not matched to a gene. The CDR3 sequence is 20 residues long. CDR3 protein: CASGLATGTSGGTNTGELFF. The CDR3 DNA follows: TGTGCTAGTGGTTTGGCTACCGGGACTAGCGGGGGGACGAACACCGGGGAGCTGTTTTTT.

This sequence joins TRBV5-1 and TRBJ1-1; a possible D gene is TRBD1 (5 bases). Trimming stripped 0 bases from V and 4 bases from J, with 13 bases between. This CDR3 is 15 amino acids long. Germline loops: CDR1 SGHRS, CDR2 YFSETQ. The CDR3 loop reads CASSLGVGLGTEAFF. Written as DNA, the CDR3 is TGCGCCAGCAGCTTGGGTGTGGGGCTTGGCACTGAAGCTTTCTTT. The full variable domain, with the rest looked up from reference TRBV5-1 and TRBJ1-1, is KAGVTQTPRYLIKTRGQQVTLSCSPISGHRSVSWYQQTPGQGLQFLFEYFSETQRNKGNFPGRFSGRQFSNSRSEMNVSTLELGDSALYLCASSLGVGLGTEAFFGQGTRLTVV.

There are a few counts of this clone. The rearrangement links TRBV27 to TRBJ1-6; 8 bases fit TRBD1. The CDR3 is made up of 12 amino acids. Germline CDR1 MNHEY, CDR2 SMNVEV (reference sequence). Germline trimming cut 6 bases from V and 11 bases from J; bases unmatched to any gene: 3. CDR3 residues: CASSQQGAPLHF. CDR3 DNA sequence: TGTGCCAGCAGCCAACAGGGGGCACCCCTCCACTTT.

The rearrangement links TRBV4-1 to TRBJ2-6, with D unresolved. Germline V CDR1 and CDR2: MGHRA, YSYEKL. The CDR3 length is 15 residues. The V end lost 3 bases, the J end lost 3 bases, and 9 bases lay between the germline ends. CDR3 in amino acids: CASSHFTIGANVLTF. The CDR3 coding sequence is TGCGCCAGCAGCCACTTTACGATTGGGGCCAACGTCCTGACTTTC.

The CDR3 sequence: CAWGQRGGKQETQYF. DNA of the CDR3: TGTGCCTGGGGACAGCGGGGCGGTAAACAAGAGACCCAGTACTTC. The chain combines TRBV30 with TRBJ2-5; maybe TRBD2 (7 bases). This CDR3 is built from 15 residues. In germline, CDR1 is GTSNPN, CDR2 SVGIG (reference sequence). Trimming left V 5 bases short and J 2 bases short, with 18 bases between.

V usage is TRBV5-4 and J usage is TRBJ1-1, with D perhaps TRBD1 (6 bases). This CDR3 contains 14 residues. The V and J ends lost 4 bases and 5 bases respectively, with 15 bases between them. The V gene's germline CDR1 is SGHNT and CDR2 YYREEE (reference sequence). In DNA form, the CDR3 reads TGTGCCAGCAGCGTGCCAGGGGTCCGGACTGAAGCTTTCTTT. It translates to CASSVPGVRTEAFF.

CDR3 loop: CASSDPTGVHQPQHF. CDR3 coding DNA: TGTGCCAGCAGTGACCCTACAGGGGTTCATCAGCCCCAGCATTTT. This chain joins TRBV6-4 and TRBJ1-5; 7 positions agree with TRBD1. CDR3 length: 15 residues. The ends lost 2 bases at V and 5 bases at J; junction bases unmatched: 6. Germline CDR1 MRHNA, CDR2 SNTAGT.

This clone is a singleton in its sample. The rearrangement links TRBV5-1 to TRBJ2-5, with a tentative D call TRBD2 (6 bases). The CDR3 runs 14 residues. V lost 5 bases and J lost 5, with 16 bases in between. Germline CDR1 is SGHRS and CDR2 is YFSETQ. This CDR3 is CASSSRGSKETQYF. In nucleotides, the CDR3 is TGCGCCAGCAGTTCCCGGGGGTCAAAGGAGACCCAGTACTTC.